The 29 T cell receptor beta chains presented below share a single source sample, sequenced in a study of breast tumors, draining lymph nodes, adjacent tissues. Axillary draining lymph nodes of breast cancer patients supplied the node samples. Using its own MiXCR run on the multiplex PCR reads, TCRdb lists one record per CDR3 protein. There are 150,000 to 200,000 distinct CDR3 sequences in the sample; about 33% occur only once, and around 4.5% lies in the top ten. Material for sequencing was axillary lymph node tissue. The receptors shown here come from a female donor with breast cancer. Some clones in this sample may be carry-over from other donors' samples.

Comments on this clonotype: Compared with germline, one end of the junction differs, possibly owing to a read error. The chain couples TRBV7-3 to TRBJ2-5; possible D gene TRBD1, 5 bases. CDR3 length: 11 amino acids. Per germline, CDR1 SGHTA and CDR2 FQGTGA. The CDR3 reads CACRAEETQYF. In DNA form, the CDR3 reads TGTGCCTGCAGGGCAGAGGAGACCCAGTACTTC.

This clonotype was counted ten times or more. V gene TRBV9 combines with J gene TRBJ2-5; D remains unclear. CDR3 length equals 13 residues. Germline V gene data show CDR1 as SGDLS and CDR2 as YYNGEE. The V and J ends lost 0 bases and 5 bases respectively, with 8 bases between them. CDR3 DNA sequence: TGTGCCAGCAGCGTAGATCCCCGGGAGACCCAGTACTTC. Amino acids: CASSVDPRETQYF.

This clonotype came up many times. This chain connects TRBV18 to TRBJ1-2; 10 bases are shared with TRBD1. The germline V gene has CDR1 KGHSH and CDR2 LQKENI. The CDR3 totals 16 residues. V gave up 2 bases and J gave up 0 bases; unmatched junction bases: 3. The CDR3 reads CASSPGTGAPNYGYTF. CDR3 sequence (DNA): TGTGCCAGCTCACCAGGGACAGGGGCTCCTAACTATGGCTACACCTTC.

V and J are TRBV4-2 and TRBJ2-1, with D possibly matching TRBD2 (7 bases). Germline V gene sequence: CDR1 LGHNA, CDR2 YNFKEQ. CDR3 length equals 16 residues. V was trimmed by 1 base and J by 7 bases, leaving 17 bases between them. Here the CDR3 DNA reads TGTGCCAGCAGCCAAGTTCCTGGGAGGGGGGAGAATGAGCAGTTCTTC. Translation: CASSQVPGRGENEQFF.

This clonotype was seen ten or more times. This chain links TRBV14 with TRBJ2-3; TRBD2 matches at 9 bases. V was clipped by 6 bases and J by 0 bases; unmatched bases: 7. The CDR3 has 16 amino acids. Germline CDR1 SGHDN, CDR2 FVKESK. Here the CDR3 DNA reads TGTGCCAGCAGTGTAGCGGGAGAAATAAGCACAGATACGCAGTATTTT. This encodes CASSVAGEISTDTQYF.

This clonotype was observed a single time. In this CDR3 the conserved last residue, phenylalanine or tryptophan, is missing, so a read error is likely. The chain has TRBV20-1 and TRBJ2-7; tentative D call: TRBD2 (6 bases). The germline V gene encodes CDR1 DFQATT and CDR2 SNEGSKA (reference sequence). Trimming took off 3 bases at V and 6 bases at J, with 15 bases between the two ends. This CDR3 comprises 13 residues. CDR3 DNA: TGCAGTGCTAGTTGGGGAGGTGGCAGCGAGCAGTACTCC. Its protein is CSASWGGGSEQYS.

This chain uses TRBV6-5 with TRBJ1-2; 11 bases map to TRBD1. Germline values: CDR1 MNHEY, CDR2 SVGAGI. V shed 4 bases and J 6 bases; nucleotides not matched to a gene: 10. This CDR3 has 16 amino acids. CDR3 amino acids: CASSFERDRGKNGYTF. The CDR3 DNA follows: TGTGCCAGCAGTTTTGAACGGGACAGGGGGAAGAATGGCTACACCTTC.

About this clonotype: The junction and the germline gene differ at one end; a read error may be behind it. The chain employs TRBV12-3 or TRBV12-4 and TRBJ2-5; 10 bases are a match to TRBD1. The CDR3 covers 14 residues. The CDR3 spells CASIGTGTGETQHF. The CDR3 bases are TGTGCCAGCATCGGGACAGGGACAGGGGAGACCCAGCACTTC.

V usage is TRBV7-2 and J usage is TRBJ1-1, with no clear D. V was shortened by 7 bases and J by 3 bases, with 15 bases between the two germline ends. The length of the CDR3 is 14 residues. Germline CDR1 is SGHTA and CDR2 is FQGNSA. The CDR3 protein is CASTSAGGYTEAFF. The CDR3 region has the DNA TGTGCCAGCACCTCAGCGGGCGGGTACACTGAAGCTTTCTTT.

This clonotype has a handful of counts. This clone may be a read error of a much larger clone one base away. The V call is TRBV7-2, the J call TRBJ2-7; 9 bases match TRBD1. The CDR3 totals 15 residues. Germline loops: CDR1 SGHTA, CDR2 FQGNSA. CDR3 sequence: CASSLEGTGFYEQHF. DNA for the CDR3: TGTGCCAGCAGCTTAGAGGGGACAGGGTTCTACGAGCAGCACTTC.

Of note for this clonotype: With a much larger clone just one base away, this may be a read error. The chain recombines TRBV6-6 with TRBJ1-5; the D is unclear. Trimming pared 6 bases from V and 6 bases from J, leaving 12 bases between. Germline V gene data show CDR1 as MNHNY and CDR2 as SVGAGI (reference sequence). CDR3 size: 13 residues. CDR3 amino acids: CASRQNPGQPQHF. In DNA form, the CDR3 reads TGTGCCAGCAGGCAGAACCCGGGTCAGCCCCAGCATTTT.

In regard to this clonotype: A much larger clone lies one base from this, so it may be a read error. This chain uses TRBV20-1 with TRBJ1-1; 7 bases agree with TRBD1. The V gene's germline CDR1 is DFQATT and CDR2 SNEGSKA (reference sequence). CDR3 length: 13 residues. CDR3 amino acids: CSVRRDRFSEAFF. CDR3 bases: TGCAGTGTTAGACGGGACAGATTCTCTGAAGCTTTCTTT.

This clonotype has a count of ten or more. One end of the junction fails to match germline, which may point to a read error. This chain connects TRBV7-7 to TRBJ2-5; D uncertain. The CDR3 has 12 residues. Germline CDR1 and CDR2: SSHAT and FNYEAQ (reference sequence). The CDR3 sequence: CASSPDQETQYF. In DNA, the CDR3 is TGTGCTAGCAGCCCAGATCAAGAGACCCAGTACTTC.

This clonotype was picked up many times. The CDR3 is CSARDSPGGQGYTF. DNA for the CDR3: TGCAGTGCTAGAGACTCGCCAGGGGGGCAAGGCTACACCTTC. The chain links TRBV20-1 to TRBJ1-2; 7 bases match TRBD1. V shed 0 bases, J shed 8 bases, and the junction held 9 bases outside the gene matches. The length of the CDR3 is 14 residues. Germline V CDR1 and CDR2: DFQATT, SNEGSKA (reference sequence).

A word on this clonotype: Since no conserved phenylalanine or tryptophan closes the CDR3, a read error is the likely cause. The CDR3 bases are TGTGCCAGCAGCCAAGGACCTAGCGGGAGGTACAATGAGCAGTTCCTC. Translating gives CASSQGPSGRYNEQFL. The chain joins TRBV4-2 to TRBJ2-1; 11 nucleotides agree with TRBD2. Trimming removed 1 base from V and 4 bases from J; junction bases left unmatched: 3. CDR3 length equals 16 residues. The germline V gene has CDR1 LGHNA and CDR2 YNFKEQ.

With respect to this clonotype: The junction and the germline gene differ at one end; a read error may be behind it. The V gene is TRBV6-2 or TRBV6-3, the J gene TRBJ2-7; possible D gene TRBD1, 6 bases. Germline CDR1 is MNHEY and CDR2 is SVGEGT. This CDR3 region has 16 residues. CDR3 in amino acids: CASSYSPGTPFYEQYF. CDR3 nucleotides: TGTGCCAGCAGCTACTCCCCCGGGACACCCTTCTACGAGCAGTACTTC.

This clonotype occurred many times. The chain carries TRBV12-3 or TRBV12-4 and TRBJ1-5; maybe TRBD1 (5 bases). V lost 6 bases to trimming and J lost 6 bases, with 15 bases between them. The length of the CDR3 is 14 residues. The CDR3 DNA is TGTGCCAGCAGCGGAAGGGGTACCAGTCAGCCCCAGCATTTT. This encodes CASSGRGTSQPQHF.

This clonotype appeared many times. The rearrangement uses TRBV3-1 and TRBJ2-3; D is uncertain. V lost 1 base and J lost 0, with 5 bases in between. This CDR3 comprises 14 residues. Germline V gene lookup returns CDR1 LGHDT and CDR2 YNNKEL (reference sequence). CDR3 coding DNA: TGTGCCAGCAGCCAAGTTGGTAGCACAGATACGCAGTATTTT. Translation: CASSQVGSTDTQYF.

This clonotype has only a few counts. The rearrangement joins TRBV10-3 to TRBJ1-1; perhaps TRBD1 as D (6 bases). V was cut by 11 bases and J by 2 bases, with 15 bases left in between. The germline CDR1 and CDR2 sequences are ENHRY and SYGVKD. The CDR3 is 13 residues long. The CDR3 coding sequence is TGTGCCGCCTCGGGACAAACTAACACTGAAGCTTTCTTT. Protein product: CAASGQTNTEAFF.

The CDR3 loop reads CSVSSGRGRETQYF. CDR3 coding DNA: TGCAGCGTTTCATCCGGGAGGGGTCGAGAGACCCAGTACTTC. The chain joins TRBV29-1 to TRBJ2-5, with 8 bases that match TRBD2. V shed 5 bases, J shed 4 bases, and the junction held 9 bases outside the gene matches. Germline CDR1 is SQVTM and CDR2 is ANQGSEA. The CDR3 extends over 14 amino acids.

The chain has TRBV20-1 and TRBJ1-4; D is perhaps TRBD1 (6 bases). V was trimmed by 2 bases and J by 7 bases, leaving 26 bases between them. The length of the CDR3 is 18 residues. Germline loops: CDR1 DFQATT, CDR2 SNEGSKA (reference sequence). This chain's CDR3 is CSARTASSDGYRVEKLFF. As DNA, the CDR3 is TGCAGTGCTAGAACCGCCAGCAGTGATGGGTACAGGGTTGAAAAACTGTTTTTT.

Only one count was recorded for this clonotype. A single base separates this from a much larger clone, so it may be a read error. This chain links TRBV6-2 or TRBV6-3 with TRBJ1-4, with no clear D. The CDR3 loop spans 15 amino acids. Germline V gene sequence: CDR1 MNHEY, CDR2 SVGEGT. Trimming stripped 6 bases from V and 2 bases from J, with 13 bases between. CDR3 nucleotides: TGTGCCAGCAGCCCGATTTCGGTGACTAATGAAAAACTGTTTTTT. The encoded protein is CASSPISVTNEKLFF.

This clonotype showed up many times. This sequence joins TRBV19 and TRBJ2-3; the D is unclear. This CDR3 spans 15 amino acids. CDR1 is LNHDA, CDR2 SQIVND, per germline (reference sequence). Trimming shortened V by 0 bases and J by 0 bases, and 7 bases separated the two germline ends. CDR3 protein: CASSIDRGSTDTQYF. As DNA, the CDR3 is TGTGCCAGTAGTATAGATCGTGGGAGCACAGATACGCAGTATTTT.

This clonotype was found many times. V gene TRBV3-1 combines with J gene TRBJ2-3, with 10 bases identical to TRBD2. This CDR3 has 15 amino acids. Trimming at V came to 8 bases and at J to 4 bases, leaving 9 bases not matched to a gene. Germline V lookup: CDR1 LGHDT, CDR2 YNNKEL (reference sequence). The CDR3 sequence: CASHPSGSISDTQYF. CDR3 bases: TGTGCCAGCCACCCTAGCGGGAGTATCTCAGATACGCAGTATTTT.

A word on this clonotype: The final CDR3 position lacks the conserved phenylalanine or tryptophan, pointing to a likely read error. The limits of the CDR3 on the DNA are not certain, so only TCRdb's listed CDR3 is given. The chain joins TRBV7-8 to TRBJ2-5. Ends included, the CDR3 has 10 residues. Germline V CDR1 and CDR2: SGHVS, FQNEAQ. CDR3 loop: CASSSSGRLY.

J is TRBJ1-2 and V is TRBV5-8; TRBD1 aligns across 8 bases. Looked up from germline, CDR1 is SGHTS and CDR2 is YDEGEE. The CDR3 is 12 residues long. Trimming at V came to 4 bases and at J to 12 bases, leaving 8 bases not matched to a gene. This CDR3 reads CASSGIRDRNTF. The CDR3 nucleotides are TGTGCCAGCAGCGGAATCCGGGACAGGAACACCTTC. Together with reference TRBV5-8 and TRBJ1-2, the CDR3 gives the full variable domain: EAGVTQSPTHLIKTRGQQATLRCSPISGHTSVYWYQQALGLGLQFLLWYDEGEERNRGNFPPRFSGRQFPNYSSELNVNALELEDSALYLCASSGIRDRNTFGSGTRLTVV.

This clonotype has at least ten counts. CDR3 sequence: CATSGRTDSQETQYF. The CDR3 DNA sequence: TGTGCCACCAGCGGAAGGACAGATTCCCAAGAGACCCAGTACTTC. V is TRBV15 and J is TRBJ2-5, with D perhaps matching TRBD1 (6 bases). Per the germline V gene, CDR1 is LNHNV and CDR2 is YYDKDF (reference sequence). Trimming pared 5 bases from V and 1 base from J, leaving 14 bases between. This CDR3 is 15 amino acids long.

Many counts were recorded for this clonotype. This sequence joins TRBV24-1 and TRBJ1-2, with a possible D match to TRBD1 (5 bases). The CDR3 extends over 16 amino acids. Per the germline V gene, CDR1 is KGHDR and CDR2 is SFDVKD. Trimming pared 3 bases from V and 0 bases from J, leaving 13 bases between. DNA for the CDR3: TGTGCCACCAGTGATCCTCCCGACAGTCCTAACTATGGCTACACCTTC. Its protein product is CATSDPPDSPNYGYTF.

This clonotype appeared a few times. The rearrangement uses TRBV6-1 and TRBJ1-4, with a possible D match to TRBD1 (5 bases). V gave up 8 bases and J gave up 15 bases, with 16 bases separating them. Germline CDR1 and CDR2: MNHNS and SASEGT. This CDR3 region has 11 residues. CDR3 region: CASGGWDKVFF. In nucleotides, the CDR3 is TGTGCCAGCGGGGGGTGGGATAAAGTGTTTTTT.